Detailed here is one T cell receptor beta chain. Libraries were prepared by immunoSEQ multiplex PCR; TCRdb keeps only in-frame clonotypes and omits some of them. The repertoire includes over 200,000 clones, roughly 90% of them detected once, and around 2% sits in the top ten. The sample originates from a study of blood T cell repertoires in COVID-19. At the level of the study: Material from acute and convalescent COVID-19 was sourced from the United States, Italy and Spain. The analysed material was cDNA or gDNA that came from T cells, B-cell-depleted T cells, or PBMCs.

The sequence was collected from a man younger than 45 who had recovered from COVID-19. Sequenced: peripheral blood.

As DNA, the CDR3 is TGTGCCAGCAGCCAAGACTTGTCAGAATTGAAAGGGGGTGAAGCTTTCTTT. Translation gives CASSQDLSELKGGEAFF. V and J are TRBV3-1 (or the pseudogene TRBV3-2) and TRBJ1-1; tentative D call: TRBD1 (6 bases). This CDR3 contains 17 residues. Per germline, CDR1 LGHDT and CDR2 YNNKEL (reference sequence). V was trimmed by 0 bases and J by 7 bases, leaving 21 bases between them.